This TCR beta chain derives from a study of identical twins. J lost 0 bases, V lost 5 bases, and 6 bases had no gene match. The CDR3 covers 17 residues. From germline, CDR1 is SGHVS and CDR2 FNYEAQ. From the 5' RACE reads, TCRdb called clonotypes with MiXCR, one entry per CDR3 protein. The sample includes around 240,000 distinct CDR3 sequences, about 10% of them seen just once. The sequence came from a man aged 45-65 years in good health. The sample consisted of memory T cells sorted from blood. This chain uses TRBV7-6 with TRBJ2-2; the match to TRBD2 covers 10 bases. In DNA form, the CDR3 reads TGTGCCAGCAGCCCATCTACTAGCGGGGCGAACACCGGGGAGCTGTTTTTT. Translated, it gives CASSPSTSGANTGELFF.